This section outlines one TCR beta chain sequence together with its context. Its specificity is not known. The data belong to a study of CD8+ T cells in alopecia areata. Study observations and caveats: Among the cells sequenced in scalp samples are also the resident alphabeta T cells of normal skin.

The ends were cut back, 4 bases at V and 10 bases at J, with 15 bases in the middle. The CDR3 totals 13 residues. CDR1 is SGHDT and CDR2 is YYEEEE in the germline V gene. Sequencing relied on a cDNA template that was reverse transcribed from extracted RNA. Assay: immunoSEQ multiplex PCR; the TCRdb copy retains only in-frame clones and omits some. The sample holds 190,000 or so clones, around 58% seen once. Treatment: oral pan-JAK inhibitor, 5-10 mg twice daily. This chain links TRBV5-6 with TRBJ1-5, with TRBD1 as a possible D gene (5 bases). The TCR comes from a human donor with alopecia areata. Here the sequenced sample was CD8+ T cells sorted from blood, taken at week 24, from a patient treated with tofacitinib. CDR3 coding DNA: TGTGCCAGCAGCGTCGCAGGGAATAGTCCCCAGCATTTT. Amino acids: CASSVAGNSPQHF.